This passage covers 22 T cell receptor beta chains from one sample sequenced in a study of blood T cells in healthy people across ages. A sample-barcoded 5' primer and a J-beta primer mix were used in a second PCR of about 7 to 12 cycles. From the 5' RACE reads, TCRdb called clonotypes with MiXCR, one entry per CDR3 protein. The sample lists under 2 million distinct CDR3 sequences; around 36% were seen once. Sequences were obtained from blood. These receptors all come from a woman in her twenties or thirties in good health.

This clonotype was recorded a few times. The V gene is TRBV10-1, the J gene TRBJ2-1; TRBD1 matches 9 bases. Germline V CDR1 and CDR2: WNHNN, SYGVQD (reference sequence). V lost 4 bases, J lost 7 bases, and 8 bases stayed unmatched. The CDR3 covers 15 residues. Here the CDR3 reads CASSGAGTGRNEQFF. The CDR3 bases are TGCGCCAGCAGTGGGGCCGGGACAGGGAGGAATGAGCAGTTCTTC.

This clonotype has just a few counts. The chain joins TRBV20-1 to TRBJ1-2, with a weak D call TRBD1 (6 bases). Trimming took 1 base from V and 1 from J, leaving 13 bases between them. The CDR3 covers 15 residues. CDR1 and CDR2 from the germline V gene are DFQATT and SNEGSKA (reference sequence). CDR3: CSARGQQGVNYGYTF. In DNA form, the CDR3 reads TGCAGTGCTAGAGGGCAACAGGGTGTTAACTATGGCTACACCTTC.

In this sample, this clonotype turned up a few times. The V and J genes are TRBV5-1 and TRBJ2-5; unclear D gene. Between the trimmed V and J ends, which lost 2 bases and 5 bases, there was a span of 16 bases. Germline V gene sequence: CDR1 SGHRS, CDR2 YFSETQ. The CDR3 extends over 15 amino acids. Written as DNA, the CDR3 is TGCGCCAGCAGCTTTTGGGATATCGGAGTCGAGACCCAGTACTTC. Its protein product is CASSFWDIGVETQYF.

J is TRBJ1-1 and V is TRBV6-5; tentative D call: TRBD1 (5 bases). Trimming removed 2 bases at V and 3 bases at J, with 7 bases between. CDR1 MNHEY and CDR2 SVGAGI come from the germline V gene. This CDR3 contains 13 residues. CDR3 residues: CASSYQGDTEAFF. The CDR3 DNA reads as TGTGCCAGCAGTTACCAGGGCGACACTGAAGCTTTCTTT.

The chain joins TRBV6-1 to TRBJ2-7; D is uncertain. Germline loops: CDR1 MNHNS, CDR2 SASEGT. Trimming took off 6 bases at V and 7 bases at J, with 22 bases between the two ends. This CDR3 has 15 amino acids. Here the CDR3 reads CASRVGRSVSGEQYF. In nucleotides, the CDR3 is TGTGCCAGCAGAGTCGGACGGAGCGTATCCGGGGAGCAGTACTTC.

This clonotype has a handful of counts. The chain joins TRBV6-1 to TRBJ2-3, with D unresolved. Between the trimmed V and J ends, which lost 4 bases and 4 bases, there was a span of 9 bases. CDR3 size: 13 residues. Germline-derived CDR1 and CDR2 are MNHNS and SASEGT. CDR3: CASSVTTADTQYF. Written as DNA, the CDR3 is TGTGCCAGCAGTGTTACTACTGCAGATACGCAGTATTTT.

There are a few counts of this clonotype. J is TRBJ1-2 and V is TRBV20-1; 8 positions agree with TRBD1. Germline V gene data show CDR1 as DFQATT and CDR2 as SNEGSKA (reference sequence). J was trimmed by 12 bases and V by 3 bases; bases with no gene match: 15. The CDR3 sequence is 14 residues long. CDR3 coding DNA: TGCAGTGCTAGCGCGGACAGGGCGGGTTGGGGCCACACCTTC. Translated, it gives CSASADRAGWGHTF.

This clonotype was counted only a few times. The chain has TRBV2 and TRBJ2-5; 9 bases are shared with TRBD2. Germline CDR1 SNHLY, CDR2 FYNNEI. J lost 5 bases, V lost 9 bases, and 4 bases had no gene match. This CDR3 comprises 12 residues. CDR3 loop: CARGLARETQYF. In nucleotides, the CDR3 is TGTGCCAGAGGACTAGCGAGGGAGACCCAGTACTTC. Supplemented by reference TRBV2 and TRBJ2-5, the full variable domain reads EPEVTQTPSHQVTQMGQEVILRCVPISNHLYFYWYRQILGQKVEFLVSFYNNEISEKSEIFDDQFSVERPDGSNFTLKIRSTKLEDSAMYFCARGLARETQYFGPGTRLLVL.

The CDR3 DNA sequence: TGTGCCAGCAGGCCCAGGGGCCAGAGCTCTGGGGCCAACGTCCTGACTTTC. Protein sequence: CASRPRGQSSGANVLTF. V is TRBV6-6 and J is TRBJ2-6; D is possibly TRBD1 (6 bases). There are 17 residues in the CDR3. The V and J ends lost 6 bases and 0 bases respectively, with 15 bases between them. Per the germline V gene, CDR1 is MNHNY and CDR2 is SVGAGI (reference sequence).

In this sample, this clonotype turned up a few times. CDR3 sequence reads: CASSSMDFKETQYF. The CDR3 DNA sequence: TGTGCCAGCAGCTCCATGGACTTTAAAGAGACCCAGTACTTC. The chain is built from TRBV7-2 and TRBJ2-5, with a possible D match to TRBD2 (5 bases). V was pared by 4 bases and J by 3 bases, with 12 bases between. This CDR3 contains 14 residues. The germline V gene encodes CDR1 SGHTA and CDR2 FQGNSA.

This clonotype was recorded only once. Here the CDR3 DNA reads TGTGCCAGCAGCTTATCAGGAGGTAAAGGCGCAGATACGCAGTATTTT. Protein sequence: CASSLSGGKGADTQYF. The J gene is TRBJ2-3, the V gene TRBV11-2; TRBD2 might be the D (5 bases). The V end was cut by 2 bases, the J end by 4 bases, with 16 bases between. Germline assignment: CDR1 SGHAT and CDR2 FQNNGV. The CDR3 length is 16 residues. The full variable domain, rest sourced from reference TRBV11-2 and TRBJ2-3, is EAGVAQSPRYKIIEKRQSVAFWCNPISGHATLYWYQQILGQGPKLLIQFQNNGVVDDSQLPKDRFSAERLKGVDSTLKIQPAKLEDSAVYLCASSLSGGKGADTQYFGPGTRLTVL.

The V gene is TRBV9, the J gene TRBJ1-2, with D unclear. The CDR3 consists of 14 residues. Between the trimmed V and J ends, which lost 0 bases and 2 bases, there was a span of 8 bases. Germline V lookup: CDR1 SGDLS, CDR2 YYNGEE. The CDR3 DNA reads as TGTGCCAGCAGCGTAGCTGAAGAAAACTATGGCTACACCTTC. Amino acid sequence: CASSVAEENYGYTF.

With respect to this clonotype: A clone one base away is much larger, so this may be a read error. V gene TRBV4-1 combines with J gene TRBJ1-2, with D tentatively TRBD1 (6 bases). The CDR3 sequence is 15 residues long. V was shortened by 4 bases and J by 1 base, with 13 bases between the two germline ends. Germline assignment: CDR1 MGHRA and CDR2 YSYEKL. For the CDR3, the DNA is TGCGCCAGCAGCCGTGAGCCAGGGGATAACTATGGCTACACCTTC. It translates to CASSREPGDNYGYTF.

J is TRBJ2-5 and V is TRBV5-1, with 8 positions matching TRBD2. The CDR3 has 14 amino acids. V shed 4 bases and J 5 bases; nucleotides not matched to a gene: 7. Germline CDR1 SGHRS, CDR2 YFSETQ. The CDR3 DNA is TGCGCCAGCAGCCCGGGGGGGAAGGAGGAGACCCAGTACTTC. Translated: CASSPGGKEETQYF.

The rearrangement links TRBV6-2 or TRBV6-3 to TRBJ1-2; no reliable D call. This CDR3 is 16 amino acids long. Per the germline V gene, CDR1 is MNHEY and CDR2 is SVGEGT. Trimming cost V 5 bases and J 0 bases, with 16 bases left between them. The CDR3 protein is CASSINKATPNYGYTF. For the CDR3, the DNA is TGTGCCAGCAGTATAAACAAAGCGACACCTAACTATGGCTACACCTTC.

V gene TRBV29-1 combines with J gene TRBJ2-5; 10 bases agree with TRBD2. Germline V gene data show CDR1 as SQVTM and CDR2 as ANQGSEA. This CDR3 is built from 15 residues. V lost 6 bases and J lost 11; bases outside the gene matches: 18. Here the CDR3 reads CSVQGVSGRLDEQYF. The CDR3 DNA follows: TGCAGCGTCCAGGGGGTTAGCGGGAGGTTGGATGAGCAGTACTTC.

This clonotype occurred a few times. This chain joins TRBV7-6 and TRBJ2-7; 12 bases line up with TRBD1. The CDR3 runs to 16 residues. V lost 5 bases and J lost 4; bases outside the gene matches: 9. The germline CDR1 and CDR2 sequences are SGHVS and FNYEAQ. CDR3 in amino acids: CASSPGTGGEYYEQYF. DNA for the CDR3: TGTGCCAGCAGCCCCGGGACAGGGGGCGAGTATTACGAGCAGTACTTC.

This clonotype was counted between two and nine times. The V gene is TRBV9, the J gene TRBJ2-1, with no clear D. The CDR3 runs to 14 residues. Germline V CDR1 and CDR2: SGDLS, YYNGEE. V lost 6 bases to trimming and J lost 0 bases, with 10 bases between them. CDR3 nucleotide sequence: TGTGCCAGCACCCCCGGCAGCTCCTACAATGAGCAGTTCTTC. Its protein is CASTPGSSYNEQFF.

This clonotype was seen only a few times. The rearrangement joins TRBV4-2 to TRBJ2-1, with TRBD1 matching over 8 bases. CDR1 LGHNA and CDR2 YNFKEQ come from the germline V gene. The CDR3 is 15 residues long. The V gene end was trimmed by 0 bases and the J gene end by 9 bases; junction bases not matched to a gene: 7. The CDR3 spells CASSQERTGRGEQFF. The CDR3 region has the DNA TGTGCCAGCAGCCAAGAGAGGACAGGGAGAGGTGAGCAGTTCTTC.

The chain joins TRBV27 to TRBJ2-1, with 16 bases lining up with TRBD2. Germline CDR1 MNHEY, CDR2 SMNVEV (reference sequence). This CDR3 spans 15 amino acids. V shed 7 bases and J 8 bases; nucleotides not matched to a gene: 5. CDR3 DNA sequence: TGTGCCAGCACCATGGGGACTAGCGGGAGGGATGAGCAGTTCTTC. Its protein is CASTMGTSGRDEQFF.

This clonotype was detected only a few times. The chain is built from TRBV20-1 and TRBJ1-4; 10 bases align to TRBD1. Trimming removed 6 bases from V and 8 bases from J; junction bases left unmatched: 6. CDR1 is DFQATT, CDR2 SNEGSKA, per germline (reference sequence). This CDR3 has 13 residues. The CDR3 coding sequence is TGCAGTGCCCGGACAGGGGGTGGCGAAAAACTGTTTTTT. Protein product: CSARTGGGEKLFF.

This chain links TRBV20-1 with TRBJ2-3; D is possibly TRBD2 (7 bases). Per germline, CDR1 DFQATT and CDR2 SNEGSKA (reference sequence). Trimming removed 7 bases from V and 4 bases from J, with 18 bases in between. This CDR3 comprises 14 residues. The CDR3 region is CSGTWGGRSDTQYF. The CDR3 bases are TGCAGTGGGACGTGGGGGGGGCGGTCAGATACGCAGTATTTT.